This T cell receptor (beta chain) was captured by sequencing in a study of CD8+CD57+ T cells in acquired aplastic anemia. Study summary: DNA from sorted CD4+ and CD8+ cells averaged about 3.2 ug.

Study outcomes and limitations: Between patients and controls, about 30 CD8+ CDR3 sequences were found in common.

The sequenced patients had an expansion of CD8+CD57+ cells seen by flow cytometry. Prior therapy had not been administered to any patient at the time of blood sampling. Profiles of TCR beta VDJ and CDR3 were generated from a genomic DNA template. MiXCR was run by TCRdb on the reads, yielding one entry per CDR3 protein. This sample has roughly 200,000 distinct CDR3 sequences; roughly 60% occur once, and the top ten carry about 42%. On this clonotype: The antigen is not known.

CDR1 is SGHTA and CDR2 is FQGNSA in the germline V gene. Deletions cut 1 base from V and 1 base from J, with 11 bases between. This CDR3 has 15 residues. The sequence was collected from a human donor with aplastic anemia. V gene TRBV7-2 combines with J gene TRBJ2-7, with D uncertain. The sequencing sample was made of sorted CD4+, CD8+, or CD8+CD57+ T cells (not recorded which) from PBMCs. The CDR3 loop reads CASSLETVGSYEQYF. The CDR3 DNA sequence: TGTGCCAGCAGCTTAGAAACGGTGGGGTCCTACGAGCAGTACTTC.